This passage covers 7 T cell receptor beta chains from one sample sequenced in a study of identical twins. TCRdb itself ran the 5' RACE reads through MiXCR, one entry per CDR3 protein. The sample contains hundreds of thousands of distinct CDR3 sequences, about 20% of which appear only once. A further study also used this sample, focusing on T cells expressing NK-cell markers.

The sample taken for sequencing was PBMCs. These receptors came from a woman in her late teens or twenties in good health.

The chain links TRBV7-6 to TRBJ2-3; 9 nucleotides agree with TRBD2. The CDR3 contains 16 residues. CDR1 and CDR2 (germline): SGHVS, FNYEAQ. The junction had 12 bases not matched to a gene; V was cut back by 7 bases and J by 4 bases. The CDR3 protein is CASTTSGAGGADTQYF. DNA of the CDR3: TGTGCCAGCACCACCAGTGGAGCGGGAGGCGCAGATACGCAGTATTTT.

This sequence joins TRBV30 and TRBJ2-7; D gene ambiguous. CDR1 GTSNPN and CDR2 SVGIG come from the germline V gene (reference sequence). Trimming took off 1 base at V and 7 bases at J, with 8 bases between the two ends. The CDR3 is 11 residues long. CDR3 in amino acids: CAWSGAGEQYF. The DNA of the CDR3 is TGTGCCTGGAGTGGGGCCGGTGAGCAGTACTTC.

The chain employs TRBV2 and TRBJ2-7, with D perhaps matching TRBD1 or TRBD2 (5 bases each). Per germline, CDR1 SNHLY and CDR2 FYNNEI. Trimming stripped 8 bases from V and 4 bases from J, with 12 bases between. The CDR3 has 12 residues. The chain's CDR3 is CASQGPGYEQYF. The CDR3 region has the DNA TGTGCCAGCCAGGGACCTGGATACGAGCAGTACTTC.

The genes are TRBV12-3 or TRBV12-4 and TRBJ1-5; 7 bases map to TRBD1. The CDR3 has 13 amino acids. V lost 5 bases and J lost 7; bases outside the gene matches: 5. The CDR3 spells CASSTGVRQPQHF. The CDR3 nucleotides are TGTGCCAGCAGTACAGGGGTCAGGCAGCCCCAGCATTTT.

This chain links TRBV20-1 with TRBJ2-3; D not certain. Germline V gene sequence: CDR1 DFQATT, CDR2 SNEGSKA (reference sequence). The germline V and J ends were trimmed by 6 bases and 0 bases, with 19 bases remaining between them. The CDR3 is made up of 16 amino acids. CDR3 DNA sequence: TGCAGTGCCTACCCGATCCTAGGATCTAGCACAGATACGCAGTATTTT. This translates into CSAYPILGSSTDTQYF.

This clonotype showed up just a few times. The CDR3 spells CASSLAPTSGGGDEQFF. For the CDR3, the DNA is TGTGCCAGCAGTTTAGCGCCTACTAGCGGGGGAGGCGATGAGCAGTTCTTC. The V and J genes are TRBV12-3 or TRBV12-4 and TRBJ2-1; TRBD2 agrees at 11 bases. Unmatched junction bases numbered 9, after V lost 0 bases and J lost 8 bases. The CDR3 totals 17 residues.

Only a few counts were recorded for this clonotype. The J gene is TRBJ2-1, the V gene TRBV5-6; 11 bases are a match to TRBD2. The CDR3 contains 17 residues. J was trimmed by 8 bases and V by 3 bases; bases with no gene match: 13. The germline V gene has CDR1 SGHDT and CDR2 YYEEEE. The CDR3 is CASSWRLAGRTVDEQFF. The DNA for the CDR3 is TGTGCCAGCAGCTGGCGACTAGCGGGGCGGACCGTGGATGAGCAGTTCTTC.